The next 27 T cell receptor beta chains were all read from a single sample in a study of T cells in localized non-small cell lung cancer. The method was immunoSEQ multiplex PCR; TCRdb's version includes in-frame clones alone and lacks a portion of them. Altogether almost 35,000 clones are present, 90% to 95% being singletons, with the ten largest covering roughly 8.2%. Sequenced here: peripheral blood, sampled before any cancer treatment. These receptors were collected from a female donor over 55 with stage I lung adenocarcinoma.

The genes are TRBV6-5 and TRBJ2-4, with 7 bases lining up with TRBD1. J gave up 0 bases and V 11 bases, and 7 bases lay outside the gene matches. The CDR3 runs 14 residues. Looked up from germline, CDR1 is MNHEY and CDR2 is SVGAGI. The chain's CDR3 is CALRGFIAKNIQYF. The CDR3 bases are TGTGCCCTCAGGGGGTTTATAGCCAAAAACATTCAGTACTTC.

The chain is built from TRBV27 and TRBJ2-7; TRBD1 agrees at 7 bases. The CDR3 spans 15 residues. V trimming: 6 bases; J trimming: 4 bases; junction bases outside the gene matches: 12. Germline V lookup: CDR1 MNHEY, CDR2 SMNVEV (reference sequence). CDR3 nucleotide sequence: TGTGCCAGCAGCCCCCTCCGGGACAGATTTTACGAGCAGTACGTC. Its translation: CASSPLRDRFYEQYV.

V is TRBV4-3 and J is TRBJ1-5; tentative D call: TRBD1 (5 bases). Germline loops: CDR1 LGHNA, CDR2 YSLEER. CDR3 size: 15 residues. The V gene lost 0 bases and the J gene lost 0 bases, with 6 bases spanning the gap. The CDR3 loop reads CASSQEGGSNQPQHF. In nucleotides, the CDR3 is TGCGCCAGCAGCCAAGAGGGGGGTAGCAATCAGCCCCAGCATTTT.

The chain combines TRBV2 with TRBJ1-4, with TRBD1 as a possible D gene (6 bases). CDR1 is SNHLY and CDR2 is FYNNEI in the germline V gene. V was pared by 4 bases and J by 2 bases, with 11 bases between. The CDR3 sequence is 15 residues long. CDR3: CASSVQGFTNEKLFF. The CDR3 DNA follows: TGTGCCAGCAGTGTCCAGGGGTTCACTAATGAAAAACTGTTTTTT.

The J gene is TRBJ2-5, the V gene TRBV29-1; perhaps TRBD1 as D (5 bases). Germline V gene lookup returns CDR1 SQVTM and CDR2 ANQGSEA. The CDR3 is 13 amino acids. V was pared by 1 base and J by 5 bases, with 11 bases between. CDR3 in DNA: TGCAGCGTTGAAGTCCAGGGTTTGGAGACCCAGTACTTC. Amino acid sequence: CSVEVQGLETQYF.

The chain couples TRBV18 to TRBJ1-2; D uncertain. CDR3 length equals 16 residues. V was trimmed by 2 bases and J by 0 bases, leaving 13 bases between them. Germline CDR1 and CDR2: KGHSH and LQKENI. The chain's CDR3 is CASSPGGWGSNYGYTF. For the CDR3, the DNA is TGTGCCAGCTCACCAGGAGGGTGGGGTTCTAACTATGGCTACACCTTC.

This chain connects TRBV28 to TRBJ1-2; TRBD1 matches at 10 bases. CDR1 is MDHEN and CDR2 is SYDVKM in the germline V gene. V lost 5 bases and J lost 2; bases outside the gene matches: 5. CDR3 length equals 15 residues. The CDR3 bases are TGTGCCAGCAGTAAACCGGGACAGGGGAACTATGGCTACACCTTC. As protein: CASSKPGQGNYGYTF.

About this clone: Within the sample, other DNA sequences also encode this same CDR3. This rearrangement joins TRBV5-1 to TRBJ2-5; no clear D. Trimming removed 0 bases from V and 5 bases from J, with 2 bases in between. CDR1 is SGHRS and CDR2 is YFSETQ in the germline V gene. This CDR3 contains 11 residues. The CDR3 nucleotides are TGCGCCAGCAGCTTGGAGGAGACCCAGTACTTC. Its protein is CASSLEETQYF. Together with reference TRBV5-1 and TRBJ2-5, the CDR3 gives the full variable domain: KAGVTQTPRYLIKTRGQQVTLSCSPISGHRSVSWYQQTPGQGLQFLFEYFSETQRNKGNFPGRFSGRQFSNSRSEMNVSTLELGDSALYLCASSLEETQYFGPGTRLLVL.

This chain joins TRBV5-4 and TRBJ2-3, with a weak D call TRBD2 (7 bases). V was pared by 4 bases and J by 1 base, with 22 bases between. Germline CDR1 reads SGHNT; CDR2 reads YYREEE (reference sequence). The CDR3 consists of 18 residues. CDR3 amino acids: CASSPGGAGRLGTDTQYF. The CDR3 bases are TGTGCCAGCAGCCCTGGGGGGGCGGGGCGCTTAGGCACAGATACGCAGTATTTT.

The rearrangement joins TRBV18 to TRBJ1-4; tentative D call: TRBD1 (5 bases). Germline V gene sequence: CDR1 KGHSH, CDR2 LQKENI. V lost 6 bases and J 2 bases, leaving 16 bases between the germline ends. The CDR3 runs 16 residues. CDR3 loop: CASSPSVGRTNEKLFF. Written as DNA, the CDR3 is TGTGCCAGCTCCCCGTCCGTGGGGCGTACTAATGAAAAACTGTTTTTT. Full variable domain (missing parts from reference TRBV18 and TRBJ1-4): NAGVMQNPRHLVRRRGQEARLRCSPMKGHSHVYWYRQLPEEGLKFMVYLQKENIIDESGMPKERFSAEFPKEGPSILRIQQVVRGDSAAYFCASSPSVGRTNEKLFFGSGTQLSVL.

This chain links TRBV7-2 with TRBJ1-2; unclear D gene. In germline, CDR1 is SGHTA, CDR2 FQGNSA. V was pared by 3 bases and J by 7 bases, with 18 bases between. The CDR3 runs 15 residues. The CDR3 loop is CASSLGLLEVLGYTF. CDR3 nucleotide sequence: TGTGCCAGCAGCTTGGGCCTGCTTGAGGTTCTTGGCTACACCTTC.

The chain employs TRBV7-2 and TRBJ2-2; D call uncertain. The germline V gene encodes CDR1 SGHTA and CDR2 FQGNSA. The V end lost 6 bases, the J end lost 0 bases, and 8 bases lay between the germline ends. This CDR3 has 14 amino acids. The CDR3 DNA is TGTGCCAGCAGACGGACGGCGAACACCGGGGAGCTGTTTTTT. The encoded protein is CASRRTANTGELFF.

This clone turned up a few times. DNA of the CDR3: TGTGCCAGCAGTAGGGACAGGGGCAATCAGCCCCAGCATTTT. Its protein is CASSRDRGNQPQHF. The rearrangement joins TRBV5-6 to TRBJ1-5, with 9 bases fitting TRBD1. From germline, CDR1 is SGHDT and CDR2 YYEEEE. With 5 bases clipped from V and 2 bases from J, the junction kept 2 bases outside the gene matches. The CDR3 sequence is 14 residues long.

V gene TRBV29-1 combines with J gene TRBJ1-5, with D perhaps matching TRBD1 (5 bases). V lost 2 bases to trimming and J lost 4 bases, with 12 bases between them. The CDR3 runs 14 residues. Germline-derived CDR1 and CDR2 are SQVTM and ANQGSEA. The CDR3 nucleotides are TGCAGCGTTGAAACGGGGGGTGTGAATCAGCCCCAGCATTTT. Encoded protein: CSVETGGVNQPQHF.

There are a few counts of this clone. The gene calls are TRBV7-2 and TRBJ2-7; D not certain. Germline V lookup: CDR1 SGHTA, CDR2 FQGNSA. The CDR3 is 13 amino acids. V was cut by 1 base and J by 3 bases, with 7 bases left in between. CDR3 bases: TGTGCCAGCAGCTTAGTACAGAGCTACGAGCAGTACGTC. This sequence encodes CASSLVQSYEQYV.

CDR3 in DNA: TGTGCCAGCAGCGGCTGGACAGGGGGCGGTGCCGGGGAGCTGTTTTTT. This gives the protein CASSGWTGGGAGELFF. J is TRBJ2-2 and V is TRBV5-8, with TRBD1 identical over 11 bases. V was clipped by 4 bases and J by 6 bases; unmatched bases: 8. This CDR3 spans 16 amino acids. From germline, CDR1 is SGHTS and CDR2 YDEGEE.

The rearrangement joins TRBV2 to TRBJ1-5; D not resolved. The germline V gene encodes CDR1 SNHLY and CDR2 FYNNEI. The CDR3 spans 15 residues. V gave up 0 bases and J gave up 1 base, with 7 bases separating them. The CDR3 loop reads CASSEAGRSNQPQHF. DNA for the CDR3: TGTGCCAGCAGTGAAGCGGGGAGGAGCAATCAGCCCCAGCATTTT. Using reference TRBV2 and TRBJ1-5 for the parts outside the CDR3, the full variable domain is EPEVTQTPSHQVTQMGQEVILRCVPISNHLYFYWYRQILGQKVEFLVSFYNNEISEKSEIFDDQFSVERPDGSNFTLKIRSTKLEDSAMYFCASSEAGRSNQPQHFGDGTRLSIL.

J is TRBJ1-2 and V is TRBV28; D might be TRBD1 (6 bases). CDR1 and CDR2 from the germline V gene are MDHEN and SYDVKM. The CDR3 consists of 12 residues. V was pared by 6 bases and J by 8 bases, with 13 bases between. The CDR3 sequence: CASRPRGGGYTF. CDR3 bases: TGTGCCAGCAGACCTAGGGGGGGAGGCTACACCTTC.

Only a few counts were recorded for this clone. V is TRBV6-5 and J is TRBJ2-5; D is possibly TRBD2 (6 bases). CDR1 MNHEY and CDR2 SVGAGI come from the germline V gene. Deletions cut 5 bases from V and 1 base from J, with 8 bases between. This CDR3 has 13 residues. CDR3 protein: CASSRDFQETQYF. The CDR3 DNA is TGTGCCAGCAGTAGGGACTTCCAAGAGACCCAGTACTTC.

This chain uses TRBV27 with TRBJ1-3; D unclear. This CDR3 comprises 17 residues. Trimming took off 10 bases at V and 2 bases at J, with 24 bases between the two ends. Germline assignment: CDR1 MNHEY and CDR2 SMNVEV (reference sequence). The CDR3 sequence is CATPFSLIEEAGNTIYF. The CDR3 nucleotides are TGTGCCACCCCTTTTAGCCTCATCGAAGAGGCTGGAAACACCATATATTTT.

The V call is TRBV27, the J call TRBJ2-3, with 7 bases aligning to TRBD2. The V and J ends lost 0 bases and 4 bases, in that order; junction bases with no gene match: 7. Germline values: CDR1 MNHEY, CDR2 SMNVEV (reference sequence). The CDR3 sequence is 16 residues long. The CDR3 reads CASSLSGGARADTQYF. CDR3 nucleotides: TGTGCCAGCAGTTTATCGGGAGGGGCGCGTGCAGATACGCAGTATTTT.

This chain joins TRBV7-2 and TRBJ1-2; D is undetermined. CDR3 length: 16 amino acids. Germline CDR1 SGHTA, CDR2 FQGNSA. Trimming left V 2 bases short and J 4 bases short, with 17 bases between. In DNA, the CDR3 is TGTGCCAGCAGCTTATTCGGTGCAGGCACGTCCTATGGCTACACCTTC. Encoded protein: CASSLFGAGTSYGYTF.

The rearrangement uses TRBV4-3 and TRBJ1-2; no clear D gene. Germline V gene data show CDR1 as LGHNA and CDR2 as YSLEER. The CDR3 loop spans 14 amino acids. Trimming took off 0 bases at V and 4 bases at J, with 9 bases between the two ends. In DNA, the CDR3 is TGCGCCAGCAGCCAAGATCTAACACCCTATGGCTACACCTTC. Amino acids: CASSQDLTPYGYTF.

CDR3 coding DNA: TGTGCCAGCAGCCCTGGGACAGGGGGCGCGAGGACTGAAGCTTTCTTT. Translation gives CASSPGTGGARTEAFF. The chain combines TRBV7-8 with TRBJ1-1; TRBD1 aligns across 12 bases. Losses at the gene ends were 5 bases for V and 5 bases for J; bases not matched to a gene: 9. Germline V lookup: CDR1 SGHVS, CDR2 FQNEAQ. This CDR3 is built from 16 residues.

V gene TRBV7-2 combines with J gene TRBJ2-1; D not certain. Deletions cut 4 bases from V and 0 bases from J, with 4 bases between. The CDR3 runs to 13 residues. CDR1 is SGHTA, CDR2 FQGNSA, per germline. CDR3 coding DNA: TGTGCCAGCAGCTCGTACTCCTACAATGAGCAGTTCTTC. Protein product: CASSSYSYNEQFF.

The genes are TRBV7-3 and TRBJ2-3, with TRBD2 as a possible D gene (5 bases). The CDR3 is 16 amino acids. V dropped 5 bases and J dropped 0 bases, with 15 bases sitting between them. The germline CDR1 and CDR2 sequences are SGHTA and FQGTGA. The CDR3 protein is CASSPSGESSTDTQYF. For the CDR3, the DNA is TGTGCCAGCAGCCCCTCCGGGGAATCTAGCACAGATACGCAGTATTTT. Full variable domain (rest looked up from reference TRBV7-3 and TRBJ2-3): GAGVSQTPSNKVTEKGKYVELRCDPISGHTALYWYRQSLGQGPEFLIYFQGTGAADDSGLPNDRFFAVRPEGSVSTLKIQRTERGDSAVYLCASSPSGESSTDTQYFGPGTRLTVL.

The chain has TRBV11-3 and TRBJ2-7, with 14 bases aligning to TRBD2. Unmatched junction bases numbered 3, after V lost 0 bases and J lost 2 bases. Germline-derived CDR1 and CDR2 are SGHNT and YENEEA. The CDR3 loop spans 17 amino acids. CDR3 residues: CASSLETTSGGAYEQYF. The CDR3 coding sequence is TGTGCCAGCAGCTTAGAAACGACTAGCGGGGGGGCCTACGAGCAGTACTTC. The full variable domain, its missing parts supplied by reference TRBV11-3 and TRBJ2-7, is EAGVVQSPRYKIIEKKQPVAFWCNPISGHNTLYWYLQNLGQGPELLIRYENEEAVDDSQLPKDRFSAERLKGVDSTLKIQPAELGDSAVYLCASSLETTSGGAYEQYFGPGTRLTVT.